This T cell receptor beta chain was captured by sequencing in a study of blood T cell repertoires in COVID-19. The wider study: Cohort 3 donors were reported recovered after two negative PCRs, clearance, or symptom resolution. Acute and convalescent COVID-19 samples came from the United States, Italy and Spain. PBMCs, B-cell-depleted T cells, or T cells provided the cDNA or gDNA that made up the material.

Cohorts were based on clinical histories the participants reported. Profiled with immunoSEQ multiplex PCR; TCRdb holds only in-frame clones, not every one. The sample records about 200,000 clones, about 88% being singletons. The CDR3 has 14 amino acids. The germline V and J ends were trimmed by 0 bases and 5 bases, with 11 bases remaining between them. Germline-derived CDR1 and CDR2 are MNHEY and SVGEGT. The gene calls are TRBV6-2 or TRBV6-3 and TRBJ2-7, with D maybe TRBD1 (5 bases). The sample was PBMCs or T cells enriched from blood (not recorded which). The source is a woman in her thirties or forties in a cohort exposed to, infected with or recovered from COVID-19 (not recorded which). The chain's CDR3 is CASSYSNVRDEQYF. The DNA for the CDR3 is TGTGCCAGCAGTTACTCGAACGTCAGGGACGAGCAGTACTTC.